These 25 T cell receptor beta chains were all obtained from the same sample, sequenced in a study of technical replicates of blood from several donors. Generated by immunoSEQ multiplex PCR, the TCRdb table keeps only in-frame clones and is missing some. The table shows 76,000 or so clones, with roughly 91% occurring only once. Source material: T cells isolated from PBMCs. The receptor source for this set is a human donor in good health.

The chain couples TRBV25-1 to TRBJ1-6, with 10 positions matching TRBD1. V lost 2 bases and J lost 9; bases outside the gene matches: 13. CDR3 length: 18 amino acids. Germline V lookup: CDR1 MGHDK, CDR2 SYGVNS. CDR3 bases: TGTGCCAGCAGTGAAGGCGGGGGGACAGGGGTCCTAACTTCACCCCTCCACTTT. This encodes CASSEGGGTGVLTSPLHF.

V is TRBV11-3 and J is TRBJ2-1; D uncertain. Germline V gene sequence: CDR1 SGHNT, CDR2 YENEEA. This CDR3 contains 12 residues. Trimming took off 3 bases at V and 4 bases at J, with 4 bases between the two ends. The CDR3 nucleotides are TGTGCCAGCAGCTTGAGGTACAATGAGCAGTTCTTC. Its translation is CASSLRYNEQFF.

This clone is a singleton in its sample. V usage is TRBV4-1 and J usage is TRBJ2-7; 8 bases match TRBD2. The CDR3 runs to 14 residues. With 5 bases clipped from V and 3 bases from J, the junction kept 6 bases outside the gene matches. The germline CDR1 and CDR2 sequences are MGHRA and YSYEKL. Here the CDR3 DNA reads TGCGCCAGCAGCTTTCGGGGGGGTATCTACGAGCAGTACTTC. Amino acids: CASSFRGGIYEQYF.

This clone was observed a single time. The chain uses TRBV4-1 and TRBJ2-1, with a possible D match to TRBD2 (5 bases). Per the germline V gene, CDR1 is MGHRA and CDR2 is YSYEKL. CDR3 size: 16 residues. With 3 bases removed from V and 1 base from J, the gap between germline ends came to 13 bases. The CDR3 region is CASSQLLVASYNEQFF. CDR3 nucleotides: TGCGCCAGCAGCCAGTTACTAGTCGCGTCCTACAATGAGCAGTTCTTC.

In nucleotides, the CDR3 is TGTGCCAGCAGCTTCGGCAGGGGGATGGCCGGGGAGCTGTTTTTT. It yields the protein CASSFGRGMAGELFF. The chain links TRBV11-2 to TRBJ2-2, with TRBD1 identical over 7 bases. The junction had 7 bases not matched to a gene; V was cut back by 3 bases and J by 6 bases. The CDR3 loop spans 15 amino acids. The germline V gene has CDR1 SGHAT and CDR2 FQNNGV.

This chain links TRBV6-1 with TRBJ2-3, with 7 nucleotides matching TRBD2. There are 14 residues in the CDR3. V shed 7 bases, J shed 3 bases, and the junction held 7 bases outside the gene matches. The germline CDR1 and CDR2 sequences are MNHNS and SASEGT. For the CDR3, the DNA is TGTGCCAGCACCCAAGCGGGGAGGACAGATACGCAGTATTTT. Encoded protein: CASTQAGRTDTQYF.

The CDR3 protein is CASSLGQGRGQETQYF. The DNA for the CDR3 is TGTGCCAGCAGCCTGGGACAGGGGAGGGGGCAAGAGACCCAGTACTTC. The chain joins TRBV5-4 to TRBJ2-5; TRBD1 matches at 10 bases. This CDR3 region has 16 residues. Germline V gene data show CDR1 as SGHNT and CDR2 as YYREEE (reference sequence). J gave up 2 bases and V 4 bases, and 8 bases lay outside the gene matches.

V and J are TRBV5-1 and TRBJ2-7; D uncertain. This CDR3 comprises 13 residues. V gave up 1 base and J gave up 2 bases, with 7 bases separating them. Germline CDR1 reads SGHRS; CDR2 reads YFSETQ. CDR3 nucleotide sequence: TGCGCCAGCAGCTTGCAGTCCCCCTACGAGCAGTACTTC. Encoded protein: CASSLQSPYEQYF.

The V and J genes are TRBV4-1 and TRBJ2-7; 7 bases agree with TRBD1. The CDR3 extends over 17 amino acids. Germline V lookup: CDR1 MGHRA, CDR2 YSYEKL. The V segment lost 0 bases and the J segment 3 bases; nucleotides outside the gene matches: 11. The CDR3 coding sequence is TGCGCCAGCAGCCAAGATAATGCTTGGGACAGTGACTACGAGCAGTACTTC. It codes for CASSQDNAWDSDYEQYF.

The chain has TRBV7-9 and TRBJ2-5, with TRBD2 as a possible D gene (7 bases). The germline V gene has CDR1 SEHNR and CDR2 FQNEAQ (reference sequence). This CDR3 contains 15 residues. Trimming removed 5 bases from V and 5 bases from J, with 18 bases in between. CDR3 nucleotides: TGTGCCAGCAGCGAGAATGGGGGGGCTTCGGAGACCCAGTACTTC. This sequence encodes CASSENGGASETQYF.

The rearrangement joins TRBV5-8 to TRBJ2-1; perhaps TRBD1 as D (5 bases). V lost 2 bases and J lost 7, with 22 bases in between. Germline V CDR1 and CDR2: SGHTS, YDEGEE. The CDR3 has 17 residues. The CDR3 bases are TGTGCCAGCAGCTTATACAAATACCTACGTGGGGCAAATGAGCAGTTCTTC. This translates into CASSLYKYLRGANEQFF.

CDR3 in DNA: TGTGCCAGCAGCCAAAGGCTAGCGGGGGGGGCGGCCCAGAATGAGCAGTTCTTC. Its translation: CASSQRLAGGAAQNEQFF. J is TRBJ2-1 and V is TRBV4-2, with 12 bases fitting TRBD2. The CDR3 has 18 amino acids. Trimming cost V 2 bases and J 7 bases; bases outside gene matches: 12. Germline V gives CDR1 LGHNA, CDR2 YNFKEQ.

This clone was seen more than once but under ten times. The rearrangement uses TRBV7-6 and TRBJ2-3, with TRBD2 identical over 8 bases. Trimming cost V 1 base and J 7 bases; bases outside gene matches: 10. This CDR3 is built from 16 residues. The V gene's germline CDR1 is SGHVS and CDR2 FNYEAQ. CDR3 residues: CASSLVSSGDLNTQYF. For the CDR3, the DNA is TGTGCCAGCAGCTTAGTCAGTAGCGGGGACCTGAATACGCAGTATTTT. The variable domain in full, completed from reference TRBV7-6 and TRBJ2-3, reads GAGVSQSPRYKVTKRGQDVALRCDPISGHVSLYWYRQALGQGPEFLTYFNYEAQQDKSGLPNDRFSAERPEGSISTLTIQRTEQRDSAMYRCASSLVSSGDLNTQYFGPGTRLTVL.

This clone was detected once. The chain employs TRBV6-5 and TRBJ2-1; 12 bases agree with TRBD2. The trim removed 2 bases at V and 4 bases at J, leaving 0 bases unmatched. Germline V lookup: CDR1 MNHEY, CDR2 SVGAGI. This CDR3 has 15 residues. As DNA, the CDR3 is TGTGCCAGCAGTTACGGGACTAGCGGGTACAATGAGCAGTTCTTC. Residues: CASSYGTSGYNEQFF.

The chain is built from TRBV7-9 and TRBJ2-7, with 8 bases identical to TRBD1. V gave up 3 bases and J gave up 6 bases; unmatched junction bases: 1. The germline V gene encodes CDR1 SEHNR and CDR2 FQNEAQ (reference sequence). The CDR3 is made up of 12 amino acids. In DNA form, the CDR3 reads TGTGCCAGCAGCTTCACAGGGGGCGAGCAGTACTTC. It codes for CASSFTGGEQYF.

The V and J genes are TRBV6-5 and TRBJ2-7, with 8 bases lining up with TRBD2. The V segment lost 7 bases and the J segment 2 bases; nucleotides outside the gene matches: 10. The CDR3 covers 15 residues. The germline CDR1 and CDR2 sequences are MNHEY and SVGAGI. The CDR3: CASNPSGSHTYEQYF. The CDR3 DNA sequence: TGTGCCAGCAATCCAAGCGGGAGCCATACCTACGAGCAGTACTTC.

The chain employs TRBV28 and TRBJ2-5; 10 nucleotides line up with TRBD1. With 6 bases clipped from V and 5 bases from J, the junction kept 12 bases outside the gene matches. The CDR3 loop spans 16 amino acids. From germline, CDR1 is MDHEN and CDR2 SYDVKM. CDR3 protein: CASRPRTGGSGETQYF. Here the CDR3 DNA reads TGTGCCAGCAGACCTCGGACAGGGGGGAGTGGGGAGACCCAGTACTTC.

This clone was observed a single time. The gene calls are TRBV9 and TRBJ2-3; TRBD2 matches 9 bases. Germline CDR1 and CDR2: SGDLS and YYNGEE. The CDR3 has 15 residues. The V segment lost 3 bases and the J segment 4 bases; nucleotides outside the gene matches: 6. The CDR3 nucleotides are TGTGCCAGCAGCGCGAGCGGGGGGAAAGCAGATACGCAGTATTTT. Protein sequence: CASSASGGKADTQYF. Drawing the rest from reference TRBV9 and TRBJ2-3, the complete variable domain is DSGVTQTPKHLITATGQRVTLRCSPRSGDLSVYWYQQSLDQGLQFLIQYYNGEERAKGNILERFSAQQFPDLHSELNLSSLELGDSALYFCASSASGGKADTQYFGPGTRLTVL.

The chain links TRBV27 to TRBJ1-3; D may be TRBD1 (6 bases). Trimming took 4 bases from V and 4 from J, leaving 11 bases between them. This CDR3 spans 14 amino acids. The germline gives CDR1 MNHEY, CDR2 SMNVEV (reference sequence). The CDR3 sequence is CASSSDRPGNTIYF. The CDR3 DNA is TGTGCCAGCAGTTCCGACAGGCCCGGAAACACCATATATTTT.

This chain connects TRBV28 to TRBJ2-2; 8 bases fit TRBD1. The V and J ends lost 5 bases and 0 bases, in that order; junction bases with no gene match: 5. Germline V gene data show CDR1 as MDHEN and CDR2 as SYDVKM. There are 16 residues in the CDR3. The CDR3 region has the DNA TGTGCCAGCAGTGACACGACAGGGGCGAACACCGGGGAGCTGTTTTTT. Translation gives CASSDTTGANTGELFF. Variable domain in full (rest from reference TRBV28 and TRBJ2-2): DVKVTQSSRYLVKRTGEKVFLECVQDMDHENMFWYRQDPGLGLRLIYFSYDVKMKEKGDIPEGYSVSREKKERFSLILESASTNQTSMYLCASSDTTGANTGELFFGEGSRLTVL.

The V gene is TRBV15, the J gene TRBJ2-7; 11 positions agree with TRBD2. CDR1 and CDR2 from the germline V gene are LNHNV and YYDKDF (reference sequence). Trimming at V came to 1 base and at J to 3 bases, leaving 2 bases not matched to a gene. The CDR3 totals 15 residues. In DNA form, the CDR3 reads TGTGCCACCAGCAGAGCAACTAGCGGGAGCTACGAGCAGTACTTC. Translating it yields CATSRATSGSYEQYF.

The chain has TRBV28 and TRBJ1-5, with 7 bases that match TRBD1. After removal of 1 base from V and 5 bases from J, the junction contained 14 bases not matched to a gene. Germline V CDR1 and CDR2: MDHEN, SYDVKM. CDR3 length equals 18 residues. In DNA form, the CDR3 reads TGTGCCAGCAGTTTATTAGAGGGACAGAGCCTCCCTTATCAGCCCCAGCATTTT. As protein: CASSLLEGQSLPYQPQHF.

The V and J genes are TRBV9 and TRBJ2-5; 7 nucleotides agree with TRBD1. Trimming cost V 4 bases and J 2 bases; bases outside gene matches: 11. Germline V gene lookup returns CDR1 SGDLS and CDR2 YYNGEE. The CDR3 extends over 16 amino acids. For the CDR3, the DNA is TGTGCCAGCAGCCTAAGTCCGGGACAGAGGCAAGAGACCCAGTACTTC. It translates to CASSLSPGQRQETQYF.

This clone was seen only once. The V call is TRBV6-5, the J call TRBJ1-4; 9 bases are shared with TRBD1. There are 14 residues in the CDR3. The V and J ends lost 5 bases and 3 bases, in that order; junction bases with no gene match: 1. Germline-derived CDR1 and CDR2 are MNHEY and SVGAGI. The CDR3 region is CASSRTGANEKLFF. For the CDR3, the DNA is TGTGCCAGCAGTAGGACAGGGGCTAATGAAAAACTGTTTTTT.

The chain employs TRBV19 and TRBJ2-1; 14 bases line up with TRBD2. V shed 3 bases, J shed 7 bases, and the junction held 2 bases outside the gene matches. Germline V gene lookup returns CDR1 LNHDA and CDR2 SQIVND (reference sequence). The CDR3 is 15 amino acids. CDR3 coding DNA: TGTGCCAGTAGTATTTGGACTAGCGGGGGGAATGAGCAGTTCTTC. This translates into CASSIWTSGGNEQFF.